Listed below are T cell receptor beta chains from one sample, sequenced in a study of cytomegalovirus exposure and HLA in healthy donors. Profiling relied on immunoSEQ multiplex PCR, and the TCRdb table lists in-frame clones only, not all of them. This table has about 67,000 clones, approximately 92% appearing once. Sequencing was performed on PBMCs. The receptors originated from a woman aged 25 to 39 in good health and CMV-seropositive. CDR3s include the opening cysteine and the closing phenylalanine or tryptophan. A D gene is named only where the DNA matches it firmly. Clone size is given for some rows only: seen once, a few or many times, or a class if the clone is expanded.

V gene	J gene	D gene	clone size	CDR3 protein	CDR3 DNA
TRBV14	TRBJ1-1	TRBD1	-	CASSLGRGLNTEAFF	TGTGCCAGCAGCCTCGGGAGGGGGCTGAACACTGAAGCTTTCTTT
TRBV11-2	TRBJ2-4	TRBD1	-	CASSSRGLDKNIQYF	TGTGCCAGCAGCTCCAGGGGGTTGGACAAAAACATTCAGTACTTC
TRBV27	TRBJ2-2	-	-	CASSFGSNTGELFF	TGTGCCAGCAGTTTTGGCAGTAACACCGGGGAGCTGTTTTTT
TRBV5-1	TRBJ2-3	-	-	CASSPQGDTQYF	TGCGCCAGCAGCCCACAGGGCGATACGCAGTATTTT
TRBV30	TRBJ1-6	-	-	CAWSVYGFGSPLHF	TGTGCCTGGAGTGTATACGGGTTTGGTTCACCCCTCCACTTT
TRBV25-1	TRBJ2-2	TRBD1	-	CASSESRDRGTGELFF	TGTGCCAGCAGTGAATCAAGGGACAGGGGCACCGGGGAGCTGTTTTTT
TRBV27	TRBJ1-4	-	-	CASSPLAGRDEKLFF	TGTGCCAGCAGTCCCCTGGCCGGGAGGGATGAAAAACTGTTTTTT
TRBV7-8	TRBJ2-1	TRBD2	-	CASSAGAGGPPYNEQFF	TGTGCCAGCAGCGCAGGGGCGGGAGGGCCCCCTTACAATGAGCAGTTCTTC
TRBV19	TRBJ1-1	TRBD1	-	CASSPLGQANTEAFF	TGTGCCAGTAGTCCATTGGGACAGGCAAACACTGAAGCTTTCTTT
TRBV5-4	TRBJ2-1	TRBD2	-	CASRPPGTSAYNEQFF	TGTGCCAGCAGGCCACCCGGGACTAGCGCGTACAATGAGCAGTTCTTC
TRBV7-9	TRBJ1-1	-	-	CASSFGPEAFF	TGTGCCAGCAGCTTTGGCCCTGAAGCTTTCTTT
TRBV27	TRBJ2-7	TRBD1	-	CASSLSRDRGQYF	TGTGCCAGCAGTTTATCCCGGGACAGGGGTCAGTACTTC
TRBV18	TRBJ2-7	TRBD1	-	CASSPGTDYEQYF	TGTGCCAGCTCACCAGGGACAGACTACGAGCAGTACTTC
TRBV28	TRBJ2-1	TRBD1	-	CASEVTGTVGYNEQFF	TGTGCCAGCGAGGTGACAGGGACGGTGGGATACAATGAGCAGTTCTTC
TRBV9	TRBJ2-5	TRBD1	-	CASSVFGQGQETQYF	TGTGCCAGCAGCGTCTTCGGACAGGGGCAAGAGACCCAGTACTTC
TRBV5-1	TRBJ2-1	TRBD2	few	CASSLGLAGDEQFF	TGCGCCAGCAGCTTGGGACTAGCGGGGGACGAGCAGTTCTTC
TRBV11-2	TRBJ2-1	TRBD2	-	CASSPFIAGPNEQFF	TGTGCCAGCAGCCCCTTTATAGCGGGACCCAATGAGCAGTTCTTC
TRBV4-1	TRBJ2-7	TRBD2	-	CASSRGTSGSEQYF	TGCGCCAGCAGCCGCGGGACTAGTGGTTCCGAGCAGTACTTC
TRBV19	TRBJ2-3	TRBD2	-	CASSIAWTSGTNLDTQYF	TGTGCCAGTAGTATAGCTTGGACTAGCGGGACAAATCTGGATACGCAGTATTTT
TRBV5-1	TRBJ2-7	-	-	CASSLVGANSYEQYF	TGCGCCAGCAGCTTGGTGGGAGCAAACTCCTACGAGCAGTACTTC
TRBV11-3	TRBJ2-2	TRBD2	-	CASSSILPSGRGTGELFF	TGTGCCAGCAGCTCCATACTCCCGAGCGGGAGAGGTACCGGGGAGCTGTTTTTT
TRBV28	TRBJ1-5	-	-	CASSFGGTYSNQPQHF	TGTGCCAGCAGTTTTGGAGGGACTTATAGCAATCAGCCCCAGCATTTT
TRBV11-1	TRBJ1-1	TRBD1	few	CASSDPTGGKAFF	TGTGCCAGCAGCGACCCCACAGGGGGGAAGGCTTTCTTT
TRBV28	TRBJ2-6	TRBD1	-	CASSSPPGTGGPRSGANVLTF	TGTGCCAGCAGTTCCCCACCCGGGACAGGGGGCCCGCGGTCTGGGGCCAACGTCCTGACTTTC